The 19 T cell receptor beta chains reported below all come from one sample, sequenced in a study of T-cell memory formation after mild COVID-19. TCRdb processed the 5' RACE reads anew with MiXCR; each CDR3 protein has one entry. The table includes more than 35,000 distinct CDR3 sequences, about 6.1% detected once. The sample comprised PBMCs or a T cell subset sorted from them (not recorded which). The receptors were sampled from an adult who had mild COVID-19 (a few samples of this study predate the infection). Cell type and time point are not known.

This clonotype showed up many times. The CDR3 is CASSTTSGRSQGNEQFF. DNA of the CDR3: TGTGCCAGCAGCACTACTAGCGGGAGGTCTCAGGGCAATGAGCAGTTCTTC. The chain employs TRBV7-3 and TRBJ2-1; 12 bases fit TRBD2. The junction had 11 bases not matched to a gene; V was cut back by 5 bases and J by 6 bases. The germline gives CDR1 SGHTA, CDR2 FQGTGA. The CDR3 is 17 amino acids. The variable domain in full, completed from reference TRBV7-3 and TRBJ2-1, reads GAGVSQTPSNKVTEKGKYVELRCDPISGHTALYWYRQSLGQGPEFLIYFQGTGAADDSGLPNDRFFAVRPEGSVSTLKIQRTERGDSAVYLCASSTTSGRSQGNEQFFGPGTRLTVL.

This clonotype was detected many times. CDR3 sequence reads: CASSTRMTGRSDTQYF. CDR3 DNA sequence: TGTGCCAGTAGTACTCGGATGACGGGTCGATCAGATACGCAGTATTTT. The chain combines TRBV19 with TRBJ2-3, with unresolved D. This CDR3 spans 16 amino acids. The germline V gene has CDR1 LNHDA and CDR2 SQIVND (reference sequence). V dropped 4 bases and J dropped 4 bases, with 18 bases sitting between them.

This clonotype was seen ten or more times. The V gene is TRBV29-1, the J gene TRBJ1-1; D is perhaps TRBD1 (6 bases). CDR3 length: 14 residues. V lost 7 bases to trimming and J lost 0 bases, with 15 bases between them. Germline assignment: CDR1 SQVTM and CDR2 ANQGSEA. Written as DNA, the CDR3 is TGCAGCGGTAATTGGGGGCTGGTGAACACTGAAGCTTTCTTT. Translated, it gives CSGNWGLVNTEAFF.

This clonotype was found many times. V gene TRBV7-3 combines with J gene TRBJ2-5; the match to TRBD2 covers 10 bases. Germline assignment: CDR1 SGHTA and CDR2 FQGTGA. CDR3 length: 16 amino acids. After removal of 0 bases from V and 5 bases from J, the junction contained 6 bases not matched to a gene. CDR3 in amino acids: CASSLTASGSSETQYF. The CDR3 coding sequence is TGTGCCAGCAGCTTAACTGCTAGCGGGAGCTCGGAGACCCAGTACTTC.

This clonotype was picked up many times. V is TRBV5-1 and J is TRBJ2-5; weak D call: TRBD2 (6 bases). The germline CDR1 and CDR2 sequences are SGHRS and YFSETQ. The V end lost 1 base, the J end lost 5 bases, and 6 bases lay between the germline ends. This CDR3 has 12 residues. Here the CDR3 reads CASSLRGETQYF. The DNA for the CDR3 is TGCGCCAGCAGCTTGCGGGGGGAGACCCAGTACTTC.

This clonotype was counted ten times or more. The gene calls are TRBV12-3 or TRBV12-4 and TRBJ2-1; 7 positions match TRBD2. CDR3 length: 14 residues. V shed 2 bases and J 9 bases; nucleotides not matched to a gene: 7. CDR3 amino acids: CASSLMGGYGEQFF. The CDR3 DNA sequence: TGTGCCAGCAGTTTAATGGGAGGGTACGGTGAGCAGTTCTTC.

This clonotype was detected many times. The rearrangement uses TRBV12-3 or TRBV12-4 and TRBJ1-2; a possible D gene is TRBD1 (6 bases). Trimming took 3 bases from V and 8 from J, leaving 19 bases between them. This CDR3 has 15 residues. CDR3 amino acids: CASSFEGGRGNGYTF. CDR3 DNA: TGTGCCAGCAGTTTTGAAGGTGGCAGGGGTAACGGCTACACCTTC.

The chain is built from TRBV19 and TRBJ1-5, with D possibly matching TRBD1 (5 bases). The CDR3 covers 12 residues. Per germline, CDR1 LNHDA and CDR2 SQIVND (reference sequence). The V gene lost 6 bases and the J gene lost 13 bases, with 16 bases spanning the gap. CDR3 in DNA: TGTGCCAGTAGCAACCGTCCGGGACCTCAGCATTTT. Residues: CASSNRPGPQHF.

This clonotype occurred many times. This chain links TRBV27 with TRBJ2-7; 12 positions match TRBD2. The CDR3 consists of 17 residues. Trimming removed 2 bases from V and 4 bases from J; junction bases left unmatched: 9. Germline loops: CDR1 MNHEY, CDR2 SMNVEV (reference sequence). CDR3 coding DNA: TGTGCCAGCAGTTTAGTCTCTAGCGGGAGGGCCCCGTACGAGCAGTACTTC. Translated, it gives CASSLVSSGRAPYEQYF.

The rearrangement links TRBV30 to TRBJ2-7; tentative D call: TRBD2 (5 bases). Germline CDR1 and CDR2: GTSNPN and SVGIG (reference sequence). The V end lost 5 bases, the J end lost 6 bases, and 20 bases lay between the germline ends. The CDR3 contains 14 residues. CDR3 sequence reads: CAWRPTDSILEQYF. In DNA form, the CDR3 reads TGTGCCTGGCGTCCGACGGACTCCATTCTCGAGCAGTACTTC.

The V call is TRBV24-1, the J call TRBJ1-5; a possible D gene is TRBD1 (5 bases). CDR1 and CDR2 (germline): KGHDR, SFDVKD. V gave up 2 bases and J gave up 0 bases, with 13 bases separating them. The CDR3 consists of 17 residues. CDR3 loop: CATSDSMGLYSNQPQHF. CDR3 nucleotides: TGTGCCACCAGTGATTCGATGGGACTTTATAGCAATCAGCCCCAGCATTTT.

Many counts were recorded for this clonotype. This chain connects TRBV11-2 to TRBJ2-1, with D perhaps TRBD2 (6 bases). V lost 3 bases, J lost 4 bases, and 13 bases lay in between. Germline CDR1 reads SGHAT; CDR2 reads FQNNGV. The length of the CDR3 is 15 residues. CDR3 in DNA: TGTGCCAGCAGCTTGCGGGAAAACCAGTACAATGAGCAGTTCTTC. This sequence encodes CASSLRENQYNEQFF.

This clonotype has ten or more counts. The chain has TRBV20-1 and TRBJ1-1; tentative D call: TRBD1 (6 bases). Trimming took 7 bases from V and 1 from J, leaving 10 bases between them. The V gene's germline CDR1 is DFQATT and CDR2 SNEGSKA (reference sequence). The CDR3 sequence is 12 residues long. In DNA form, the CDR3 reads TGCAGTGGCGTAGGGGGGAACACTGAAGCTTTCTTT. Translating it yields CSGVGGNTEAFF.

In its sample, this clonotype was seen many times. The V and J genes are TRBV7-2 and TRBJ2-7, with 11 bases that match TRBD2. The V and J ends lost 5 bases and 3 bases, in that order; junction bases with no gene match: 6. CDR1 and CDR2 (germline): SGHTA, FQGNSA. The CDR3 runs 15 residues. CDR3 bases: TGTGCCAGCAGCCCCGGTCTAGCGGGAGGCTACGAGCAGTACTTC. It yields the protein CASSPGLAGGYEQYF.

This clonotype was seen once. The chain couples TRBV6-2 or TRBV6-3 to TRBJ1-2; 11 bases fit TRBD1. V trimming: 5 bases; J trimming: 6 bases; junction bases outside the gene matches: 11. The CDR3 loop spans 16 amino acids. The germline V gene has CDR1 MNHEY and CDR2 SVGEGT. The CDR3 loop is CASSRTRTGGTDGYTF. DNA of the CDR3: TGTGCCAGCAGTCGAACACGGACAGGGGGCACGGATGGCTACACCTTC.

The V call is TRBV20-1, the J call TRBJ1-4; 8 positions agree with TRBD1. Germline loops: CDR1 DFQATT, CDR2 SNEGSKA (reference sequence). The CDR3 sequence is 13 residues long. With V trimmed by 7 bases and J by 6 bases, 7 bases remained unmatched. CDR3 residues: CSVSTGVDEKLFF. As DNA, the CDR3 is TGCAGTGTTTCGACAGGGGTGGATGAAAAACTGTTTTTT.

The V and J genes are TRBV7-3 and TRBJ2-2; D not certain. Looked up from germline, CDR1 is SGHTA and CDR2 is FQGTGA. Trimming took 1 base from V and 6 from J, leaving 12 bases between them. The CDR3 is 15 amino acids. Here the CDR3 DNA reads TGTGCCAGCAGCTTAAGTCGGGTTCTTTCCGGGGAGCTGTTTTTT. Amino acid sequence: CASSLSRVLSGELFF.

This clonotype was found a few times. The chain links TRBV10-2 to TRBJ2-7; 8 bases are shared with TRBD1. The CDR3 is made up of 15 amino acids. CDR1 WSHSY and CDR2 SAAADI come from the germline V gene. The junction had 9 bases not matched to a gene; V was cut back by 6 bases and J by 2 bases. CDR3 protein: CASRPGTGGTYEQYF. CDR3 bases: TGCGCCAGCAGACCCGGGACAGGCGGTACCTACGAGCAGTACTTC.

The table lists this clonotype with many counts. This chain uses TRBV7-8 with TRBJ2-2, with D unresolved. The CDR3 consists of 15 residues. From germline, CDR1 is SGHVS and CDR2 FQNEAQ. Trimming stripped 1 base from V and 5 bases from J, with 11 bases between. The CDR3 region is CASSLVRHTTGELFF. In nucleotides, the CDR3 is TGTGCCAGCAGCTTAGTTCGGCATACAACCGGGGAGCTGTTTTTT.